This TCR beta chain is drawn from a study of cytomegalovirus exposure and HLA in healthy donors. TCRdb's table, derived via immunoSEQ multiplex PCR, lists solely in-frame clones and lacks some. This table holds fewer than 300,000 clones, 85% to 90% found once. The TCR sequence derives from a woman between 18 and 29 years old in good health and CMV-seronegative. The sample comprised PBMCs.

CDR3 protein: CAIRSEGATEAFF. The CDR3 DNA reads as TGTGCCATTCGTAGTGAAGGGGCCACTGAAGCTTTCTTT. V and J are TRBV6-1 and TRBJ1-1; possible D gene TRBD1, 5 bases. Germline V CDR1 and CDR2: MNHNS, SASEGT. This CDR3 comprises 13 residues. Trimming removed 10 bases at V and 4 bases at J, with 16 bases between.